This T cell receptor (beta chain) was identified in a study of CD8 T cells in Susac syndrome. TCR beta sequencing was performed on blood CD8+ and CD4+ T cells. Random hexamers were used to reverse transcribe the RNA input (about 0.5 to 1 ug). TCRdb called the immunoSEQ multiplex PCR reads again in MiXCR, with one record for every CDR3 protein. Of nearly 70,000 distinct CDR3 sequences in the sample, approximately 95% are singletons; the top ten hold 0.24%. This receptor was identified in a human donor in good health. Sequenced input: CD8+ T cells from PBMCs.

As DNA, the CDR3 is TGTGCCAGCAAAGGGCCCAGTTCACCCCTCCACTTT. Translated: CASKGPSSPLHF. This chain uses TRBV27 with TRBJ1-6; no firm D call. CDR3 length equals 12 residues. Germline CDR1 is MNHEY and CDR2 is SMNVEV (reference sequence). V lost 7 bases to trimming and J lost 9 bases, with 10 bases between them.